The 16 T cell receptor beta chains listed next were all sequenced from one sample in a study of T cell repertoires in cytomegalovirus infection. MiXCR, applied by TCRdb to the reads, yields one record per CDR3 protein. The sample holds about 740,000 distinct CDR3 sequences, 35% to 45% seen once. The sample comprised PBMCs. Receptor source: a human donor in good health (CMV status not recorded). Some clones in this sample may be carry-over from other donors' samples.

The V gene is TRBV12-3 or TRBV12-4, the J gene TRBJ2-4; 9 bases are a match to TRBD1. CDR3 length: 16 amino acids. After removal of 5 bases from V and 8 bases from J, the junction contained 13 bases not matched to a gene. The CDR3 DNA sequence: TGTGCCAGCAGTCCGGGACAGGGTCTAGTTTGGGACATTCAGTACTTC. Its translation: CASSPGQGLVWDIQYF.

The V call is TRBV20-1, the J call TRBJ1-6, with D possibly being TRBD1 (5 bases). Germline lookup yields CDR1 DFQATT and CDR2 SNEGSKA (reference sequence). The CDR3 is made up of 15 amino acids. V lost 5 bases, J lost 7 bases, and 18 bases lay in between. CDR3 loop: CSAVQDGGGNSPLHF. Written as DNA, the CDR3 is TGCAGTGCTGTACAGGACGGAGGAGGCAATTCACCCCTCCACTTT.

This clonotype occurred many times. The chain combines TRBV5-1 with TRBJ2-3; 7 bases are shared with TRBD1. The junction had 4 bases not matched to a gene; V was cut back by 0 bases and J by 6 bases. CDR1 is SGHRS and CDR2 is YFSETQ in the germline V gene. The CDR3 runs 14 residues. CDR3 in amino acids: CASSLAQGIDTQYF. As DNA, the CDR3 is TGCGCCAGCAGCTTGGCACAGGGGATTGATACGCAGTATTTT.

In this sample, this clonotype turned up a few times. This chain connects TRBV5-1 to TRBJ2-3; no clear D gene. The germline gives CDR1 SGHRS, CDR2 YFSETQ. V was clipped by 4 bases and J by 3 bases, with 12 bases between them. The CDR3 has 14 residues. DNA for the CDR3: TGCGCCAGCAGCCCACCTCTAGGGACAGATACGCAGTATTTT. Translation gives CASSPPLGTDTQYF. The whole variable domain, filled in from reference TRBV5-1 and TRBJ2-3, reads KAGVTQTPRYLIKTRGQQVTLSCSPISGHRSVSWYQQTPGQGLQFLFEYFSETQRNKGNFPGRFSGRQFSNSRSEMNVSTLELGDSALYLCASSPPLGTDTQYFGPGTRLTVL.

The count of this clonotype is one. The J gene is TRBJ2-3, the V gene TRBV2; weak D call: TRBD2 (5 bases). In germline, CDR1 is SNHLY, CDR2 FYNNEI. CDR3 size: 15 residues. V was clipped by 5 bases and J by 2 bases, with 14 bases between them. In DNA, the CDR3 is TGTGCCAGCAGTAGACCTAGCCCCCCCACAGATACGCAGTATTTT. Amino acids: CASSRPSPPTDTQYF.

This clonotype occurred many times. The chain employs TRBV14 and TRBJ1-2, with D tentatively TRBD1 (6 bases). Per germline, CDR1 SGHDN and CDR2 FVKESK. The CDR3 sequence is 15 residues long. V was trimmed by 0 bases and J by 8 bases, leaving 16 bases between them. The CDR3 DNA sequence: TGTGCCAGCAGCCAAGATGAGTGGGGGCGCGGGGGCTACACCTTC. Translating it yields CASSQDEWGRGGYTF.

As to this clonotype: A read error may produce the germline difference seen at one junction end. The chain is built from TRBV28 and TRBJ2-7; 9 nucleotides agree with TRBD2. This CDR3 is 16 amino acids long. Germline V gives CDR1 MDHEN, CDR2 SYDVKM. Written as DNA, the CDR3 is TGTGCCAGCAGTTTAAGTTTAGCGGGAGTTTCCTGCGAGCAGTACTTC. Its protein is CASSLSLAGVSCEQYF.

This chain joins TRBV12-3 or TRBV12-4 and TRBJ2-5; 7 bases are a match to TRBD1. Unmatched junction bases numbered 5, after V lost 2 bases and J lost 5 bases. CDR3 length equals 14 residues. The CDR3 nucleotides read TGTGCCAGCAGTTTAAGGACAGGCCTTGAGACCCAGTACTTC. The encoded protein is CASSLRTGLETQYF.

The rearrangement links TRBV19 to TRBJ1-1; no clear D. Trimming removed 4 bases from V and 5 bases from J, with 5 bases in between. In germline, CDR1 is LNHDA, CDR2 SQIVND (reference sequence). The CDR3 has 11 residues. DNA for the CDR3: TGTGCCAGTAGTAAGCGGACTGAAGCTTTCTTT. Amino acid sequence: CASSKRTEAFF.

This chain uses TRBV5-4 with TRBJ1-4; 7 bases align to TRBD1. The V segment lost 4 bases and the J segment 0 bases; nucleotides outside the gene matches: 3. Germline values: CDR1 SGHNT, CDR2 YYREEE (reference sequence). The CDR3 is made up of 15 amino acids. This CDR3 reads CASSGTAATNEKLFF. The CDR3 region has the DNA TGTGCCAGCAGCGGGACAGCCGCAACTAATGAAAAACTGTTTTTT.

This clonotype was detected a few times. The rearrangement uses TRBV5-1 and TRBJ2-2, with 7 bases fitting TRBD1. J was trimmed by 3 bases and V by 3 bases; bases with no gene match: 2. The CDR3 is 14 residues long. CDR1 and CDR2 (germline): SGHRS, YFSETQ. This CDR3 is CASSSTGYTGELFF. CDR3 DNA sequence: TGCGCCAGCAGCTCGACAGGGTACACCGGGGAGCTGTTTTTT.

This rearrangement joins TRBV11-2 to TRBJ1-1; no definite D call. The CDR3 sequence is 13 residues long. Germline loops: CDR1 SGHAT, CDR2 FQNNGV. V was shortened by 3 bases and J by 4 bases, with 9 bases between the two germline ends. CDR3 protein: CASSLSTGTEAFF. The CDR3 DNA is TGTGCCAGCAGCTTGAGTACCGGCACTGAAGCTTTCTTT.

In its sample, this clonotype was seen once. V gene TRBV5-5 combines with J gene TRBJ1-5, with no clear D. Germline V gene lookup returns CDR1 SGHKS and CDR2 YYEKEE (reference sequence). V lost 0 bases to trimming and J lost 1 base, with 8 bases between them. The length of the CDR3 is 15 residues. Here the CDR3 reads CASSLEHKSNQPQHF. CDR3 nucleotides: TGTGCCAGCAGCTTGGAGCATAAGAGCAATCAGCCCCAGCATTTT.

This clonotype was detected only a few times. The chain joins TRBV6-1 to TRBJ1-5, with a possible D match to TRBD1 (6 bases). Between the trimmed V and J ends, which lost 6 bases and 0 bases, there was a span of 15 bases. Germline assignment: CDR1 MNHNS and CDR2 SASEGT. CDR3 length: 16 residues. In DNA, the CDR3 is TGTGCCAGCAGGGCAGGGGTGTGGGATAGCAATCAGCCCCAGCATTTT. It is translated as CASRAGVWDSNQPQHF.

At least ten counts were recorded for this clonotype. The chain links TRBV7-2 to TRBJ1-4; D call uncertain. The germline V gene has CDR1 SGHTA and CDR2 FQGNSA. Trimming took off 3 bases at V and 2 bases at J, with 4 bases between the two ends. The CDR3 contains 13 residues. CDR3 sequence reads: CASSLSTNEKLFF. The CDR3 DNA reads TGTGCCAGCAGCTTGAGCACTAATGAAAAACTGTTTTTT.

This clonotype has a count of ten or more. V and J are TRBV19 and TRBJ1-2; no definite D call. CDR3 size: 14 residues. Trimming left V 4 bases short and J 6 bases short, with 15 bases between. The germline V gene has CDR1 LNHDA and CDR2 SQIVND (reference sequence). CDR3 in amino acids: CASSNNRPIHGYTF. The CDR3 DNA is TGTGCCAGTAGTAACAACCGACCCATCCATGGCTACACCTTC. The entire variable domain, with the rest obtained from reference TRBV19 and TRBJ1-2, is as follows: DGGITQSPKYLFRKEGQNVTLSCEQNLNHDAMYWYRQDPGQGLRLIYYSQIVNDFQKGDIAEGYSVSREKKESFPLTVTSAQKNPTAFYLCASSNNRPIHGYTFGSGTRLTVV.